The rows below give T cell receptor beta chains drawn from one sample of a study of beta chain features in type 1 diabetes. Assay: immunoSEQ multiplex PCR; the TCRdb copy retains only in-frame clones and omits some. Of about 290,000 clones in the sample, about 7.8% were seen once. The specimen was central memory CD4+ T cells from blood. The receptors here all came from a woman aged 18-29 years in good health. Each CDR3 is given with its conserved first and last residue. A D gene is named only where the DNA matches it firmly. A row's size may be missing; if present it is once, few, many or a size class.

CATRRRGANYGYTF,TGTGCCACCAGGCGCAGGGGAGCTAACTATGGCTACACCTTC,TRBV15,TRBJ1-2,NA,few
CASSPGTYTDTQYF,TGTGCCAGCAGCCCCGGGACTTACACAGATACGCAGTATTTT,TRBV7-3,TRBJ2-3,NA,NA
CASSPDRDGYTF,TGTGCCAGCAGTCCCGACAGGGATGGCTACACCTTC,TRBV28,TRBJ1-2,TRBD1,many
CATPRGVAGVSDTQYF,TGTGCCACCCCCCGCGGAGTAGCGGGGGTCTCGGATACGCAGTATTTT,TRBV7-9,TRBJ2-3,TRBD2,many
CASSLQGGDSSPLHF,TGTGCCAGCAGTTTGCAGGGAGGGGATAGTTCACCCCTCCACTTT,TRBV28,TRBJ1-6,NA,few
CASSGAGRRDTQYF,TGTGCCAGCAGCGGCGCCGGGAGGAGGGATACGCAGTATTTT,TRBV7-2,TRBJ2-3,TRBD2,NA
CASGGGNQPQHF,TGTGCCAGCGGAGGGGGAAATCAGCCCCAGCATTTT,TRBV28,TRBJ1-5,NA,NA
CSASTGDTQYF,TGCAGTGCTTCGACAGGAGATACGCAGTATTTT,TRBV20-1,TRBJ2-3,NA,NA
CASSAGDRGRSPLHF,TGTGCCAGCAGCGCCGGGGACAGGGGTCGTTCACCCCTCCACTTT,TRBV9,TRBJ1-6,TRBD1,few
CASSPRGARRSTDTQYF,TGTGCCAGCAGCCCAAGGGGGGCTAGAAGAAGCACAGATACGCAGTATTTT,TRBV9,TRBJ2-3,NA,few
CASSEFVSGYQETQYF,TGTGCCAGCAGTGAATTTGTATCGGGGTATCAAGAGACCCAGTACTTC,TRBV2,TRBJ2-5,NA,few
CAWSPWAEKLFF,TGTGCCTGGAGCCCATGGGCGGAAAAACTGTTTTTT,TRBV30,TRBJ1-4,NA,NA
CASSLVAKEGYGYTF,TGTGCCAGCAGCTTGGTGGCCAAAGAGGGCTATGGCTACACCTTC,TRBV5-6,TRBJ1-2,NA,NA
CASSVSGGDQPQHF,TGTGCCAGCAGCGTCTCGGGGGGCGATCAGCCCCAGCATTTT,TRBV9,TRBJ1-5,NA,NA
CASSPSWGIGEKLFF,TGTGCCAGCAGCCCCTCTTGGGGGATTGGGGAAAAACTGTTTTTT,TRBV9,TRBJ1-4,NA,many
CASSLTRQSTDTQYF,TGTGCCAGCAGTTTGACGAGACAGAGCACAGATACGCAGTATTTT,TRBV27,TRBJ2-3,NA,few
CASEQGASTDTQYF,TGTGCCAGCGAACAGGGGGCAAGCACAGATACGCAGTATTTT,TRBV2,TRBJ2-3,TRBD1,few
CASSQEQGFAETQYF,TGCGCCAGCAGCCAAGAACAGGGGTTTGCGGAGACCCAGTACTTC,TRBV7-9,TRBJ2-5,TRBD1,few
CASSLRQAVRFF,TGTGCCAGCAGCTTGAGACAGGCGGTGCGGTTCTTC,TRBV7-9,TRBJ2-1,NA,NA
CASSLAGLIYEQYF,TGTGCCAGCAGCTTAGCGGGCCTGATTTACGAGCAGTACTTC,TRBV11-2,TRBJ2-7,NA,NA
CASSLEPGGGYTF,TGTGCCAGCAGCTTAGAGCCAGGGGGCGGCTACACCTTC,TRBV11-1,TRBJ1-2,TRBD1,NA
CASSQRLTGQGNYGYTF,TGTGCCAGCAGCCAACGTTTGACAGGACAGGGCAACTATGGCTACACCTTC,TRBV14,TRBJ1-2,TRBD1,few
CASSPTASGNTIYF,TGTGCCAGCAGTCCCACAGCTTCTGGAAACACCATATATTTT,TRBV6-5,TRBJ1-3,NA,NA
CASSPQTAYGEAFF,TGTGCCAGCTCACCACAAACGGCGTACGGTGAAGCTTTCTTT,TRBV18,TRBJ1-1,NA,few
CASSLTFGDRASF,TGTGCCAGCAGCTTAACGTTTGGCGACAGGGCCTCCTTC,TRBV7-2,TRBJ1-2,TRBD1,NA
CASRRTGKYGYTF,TGTGCCAGCAGAAGGACAGGGAAATATGGCTACACCTTC,TRBV27,TRBJ1-2,TRBD1,few